The source of this T cell receptor (beta chain) is a study of graft-versus-host responses after intestinal transplantation. Study context: Each recipient received anti-thymocyte globulin induction, then tacrolimus and steroids for roughly 3 years.

The method was immunoSEQ multiplex PCR; TCRdb's version includes in-frame clones alone and lacks a portion of them. The data hold 65,000 to 90,000 clones, with under 95% observed a single time. As regards this clone: Antigen specificity is unknown. The junction departs from the called germline gene at one end, perhaps through a read error.

The CDR3 spans 18 residues. Germline V gene lookup returns CDR1 SNHLY and CDR2 FYNNEI. V usage is TRBV2 and J usage is TRBJ1-6, with 7 bases identical to TRBD1. Material: unstimulated CD8+ T cells sorted from spleen or lymph node cells, obtained before transplant. The sequence was collected from a human donor who was the organ donor for an intestinal transplant. The CDR3 region is CASSEGVADRANNSPLHF. The DNA for the CDR3 is TGTGCCAGCAGCGAAGGCGTGGCCGACAGGGCTAACAATTCACCCCTCCACTTT.